The 30 T cell receptor beta chains below come from one sample, sequenced in a study of cytomegalovirus exposure and HLA in healthy donors. Data came from immunoSEQ multiplex PCR; TCRdb stores just in-frame clones and leaves some out. The repertoire consists of about 280,000 clones, with more than 75% occurring once and the leading ten covering about 0.99%. Sequencing was done on a sample of PBMCs. All receptors come from a woman younger than 35 in good health and CMV-seronegative.

CDR3 sequence (DNA): TGTGCCAGCCTCGGCGGGAGGGCCAAAGAGACCCAGTACTTC. This sequence encodes CASLGGRAKETQYF. The chain uses TRBV2 and TRBJ2-5, with TRBD2 matching 9 bases. This CDR3 has 14 amino acids. V dropped 8 bases and J dropped 3; count of bases not matched to a gene: 7. Germline assignment: CDR1 SNHLY and CDR2 FYNNEI.

In its sample, this clone was seen once. This chain joins TRBV5-5 and TRBJ1-1, with D possibly being TRBD1 (5 bases). The CDR3 is made up of 14 amino acids. Germline V CDR1 and CDR2: SGHKS, YYEKEE (reference sequence). The V end was cut by 4 bases, the J end by 3 bases, with 13 bases between. The CDR3 protein is CASSPVKGDTEAFF. The CDR3 DNA sequence: TGTGCCAGCAGCCCGGTGAAAGGGGACACTGAAGCTTTCTTT.

The rearrangement uses TRBV2 and TRBJ2-7; 10 nucleotides agree with TRBD2. V shed 5 bases and J 6 bases; nucleotides not matched to a gene: 7. CDR3 length: 14 amino acids. CDR1 and CDR2 from the germline V gene are SNHLY and FYNNEI. The CDR3 loop is CASSPSGRAGEQYF. CDR3 coding DNA: TGTGCCAGCAGTCCAAGCGGGAGGGCCGGCGAGCAGTACTTC.

The CDR3 is CAWSPGISGANVLTF. In DNA form, the CDR3 reads TGTGCCTGGAGCCCAGGGATCTCTGGGGCCAACGTCCTGACTTTC. The chain is built from TRBV30 and TRBJ2-6; D may be TRBD1 (5 bases). V was shortened by 3 bases and J by 0 bases, with 9 bases between the two germline ends. Looked up from germline, CDR1 is GTSNPN and CDR2 is SVGIG (reference sequence). This CDR3 has 15 residues.

The V call is TRBV6-5, the J call TRBJ1-2; D is ambiguous. The V end was cut by 5 bases, the J end by 4 bases, with 11 bases between. From germline, CDR1 is MNHEY and CDR2 SVGAGI. This CDR3 is 13 amino acids long. The CDR3 bases are TGTGCCAGCAGTATGGCGGACTCCTATGGCTACACCTTC. The encoded protein is CASSMADSYGYTF.

V and J are TRBV7-5 and TRBJ1-2; the listed D gene, TRBD1, was not tested against the DNA. TRBV7-5 is a pseudogene locus. The CDR3 runs 14 residues. This chain's CDR3 is CARSLFRGLYGYTF. As DNA, the CDR3 is TGTGCCAGAAGCTTATTCAGGGGGCTCTATGGCTACACCTTC.

The chain uses TRBV4-1 and TRBJ1-1, with 7 bases that match TRBD1. This CDR3 region has 14 residues. V lost 4 bases, J lost 1 base, and 3 bases stayed unmatched. Germline CDR1 and CDR2: MGHRA and YSYEKL. CDR3 amino acids: CASSLGQANTEAFF. The DNA of the CDR3 is TGCGCCAGCAGCCTCGGACAGGCGAACACTGAAGCTTTCTTT.

The V gene is TRBV5-6, the J gene TRBJ2-1; 9 nucleotides align to TRBD1. This CDR3 spans 15 amino acids. CDR1 and CDR2 from the germline V gene are SGHDT and YYEEEE. The ends lost 4 bases at V and 5 bases at J; junction bases unmatched: 7. CDR3 region: CASSGDRVVHNEQFF. CDR3 nucleotides: TGTGCCAGCAGCGGGGACAGGGTGGTGCACAATGAGCAGTTCTTC.

This clone was seen a single time. V and J are TRBV29-1 and TRBJ2-3; 9 nucleotides line up with TRBD2. The germline CDR1 and CDR2 sequences are SQVTM and ANQGSEA. V shed 7 bases, J shed 5 bases, and the junction held 13 bases outside the gene matches. The CDR3 loop spans 15 amino acids. This CDR3 reads CSANSGSRQEDTQYF. CDR3 in DNA: TGCAGCGCGAATAGCGGGAGTAGGCAAGAAGATACGCAGTATTTT.

The chain combines TRBV2 with TRBJ2-2; 10 bases line up with TRBD1. V trimming: 6 bases; J trimming: 6 bases; junction bases outside the gene matches: 16. This CDR3 has 18 residues. Germline CDR1 and CDR2: SNHLY and FYNNEI. In nucleotides, the CDR3 is TGTGCCAGCAGCCAAATCCGGATTGGGACAGGGGCCCCCGGGGAGCTGTTTTTT. Its protein product is CASSQIRIGTGAPGELFF.

This clone was recorded once. For the CDR3, the DNA is TGTGCCAGCAGTCCCCGGGGACAGAGAGGCACAGATACGCAGTATTTT. Translated, it gives CASSPRGQRGTDTQYF. The V gene is TRBV6-6, the J gene TRBJ2-3; 7 bases agree with TRBD1. Germline loops: CDR1 MNHNY, CDR2 SVGAGI (reference sequence). The CDR3 loop spans 16 amino acids. The V and J ends lost 5 bases and 1 base, in that order; junction bases with no gene match: 9.

CDR3 residues: CASSLGQGATNEKLFF. CDR3 in DNA: TGTGCCAGCAGCTTAGGACAGGGGGCAACTAATGAAAAACTGTTTTTT. This chain links TRBV7-3 with TRBJ1-4, with 10 bases matching TRBD1. There are 16 residues in the CDR3. Germline CDR1 and CDR2: SGHTA and FQGTGA. V lost 2 bases to trimming and J lost 0 bases; unmatched junction nucleotides: 0.

The rearrangement uses TRBV28 and TRBJ1-2, with D possibly matching TRBD1 (6 bases). Germline CDR1 and CDR2: MDHEN and SYDVKM. Deletions cut 5 bases from V and 4 bases from J, with 11 bases between. The CDR3 consists of 13 residues. The CDR3 reads CASSQGFAYGYTF. The CDR3 DNA sequence: TGTGCCAGCAGTCAGGGGTTTGCCTATGGCTACACCTTC.

This chain links TRBV14 with TRBJ1-2; 11 bases line up with TRBD1. Germline-derived CDR1 and CDR2 are SGHDN and FVKESK. The CDR3 length is 15 residues. The V and J ends lost 0 bases and 8 bases, in that order; junction bases with no gene match: 5. CDR3 residues: CASSQEKDRGLGYTF. The DNA of the CDR3 is TGTGCCAGCAGCCAAGAGAAGGACAGGGGGCTCGGCTACACCTTC.

The chain links TRBV4-3 to TRBJ1-2; no clear D gene. Trimming removed 0 bases at V and 5 bases at J, with 13 bases between. The CDR3 has 15 amino acids. Per germline, CDR1 LGHNA and CDR2 YSLEER. The CDR3 coding sequence is TGCGCCAGCAGCCAAGAATCGGGTAGTGTGTATGGCTACACCTTC. Protein: CASSQESGSVYGYTF.

The gene calls are TRBV28 and TRBJ1-1, with D perhaps matching TRBD1 (5 bases). There are 17 residues in the CDR3. The V gene's germline CDR1 is MDHEN and CDR2 SYDVKM. Trimming removed 5 bases at V and 3 bases at J, with 22 bases between. CDR3 bases: TGTGCCAGCAGTGCCCCCTTAGGGGCCCAAGGGGACACTGAAGCTTTCTTT. Translation: CASSAPLGAQGDTEAFF.

V and J are TRBV5-1 and TRBJ1-1; D remains unclear. The CDR3 contains 15 residues. Trimming removed 0 bases at V and 9 bases at J, with 18 bases between. Germline V lookup: CDR1 SGHRS, CDR2 YFSETQ. For the CDR3, the DNA is TGCGCCAGCAGCTTGGGTCCGGTGCCCCTATTGAAAGCTTTCTTT. Its protein product is CASSLGPVPLLKAFF.

The chain is built from TRBV10-3 and TRBJ1-5, with a possible D match to TRBD1 (6 bases). The V end was cut by 8 bases, the J end by 1 base, with 12 bases between. CDR1 is ENHRY, CDR2 SYGVKD, per germline. The CDR3 covers 14 residues. CDR3 residues: CAIAGVGSNQPQHF. CDR3 nucleotides: TGTGCCATCGCAGGGGTGGGGAGCAATCAGCCCCAGCATTTT.

The rearrangement uses TRBV25-1 and TRBJ2-2; 8 bases agree with TRBD2. V trimming: 2 bases; J trimming: 3 bases; junction bases outside the gene matches: 11. The germline V gene encodes CDR1 MGHDK and CDR2 SYGVNS. There are 18 residues in the CDR3. The CDR3: CASSERDGRAPDTGELFF. The CDR3 DNA follows: TGTGCCAGCAGTGAACGGGACGGGAGGGCCCCGGACACCGGGGAGCTGTTTTTT.

The chain couples TRBV4-2 to TRBJ2-5, with D maybe TRBD2 (6 bases). V was clipped by 1 base and J by 4 bases, with 19 bases between them. CDR1 and CDR2 from the germline V gene are LGHNA and YNFKEQ. The CDR3 runs to 17 residues. DNA of the CDR3: TGTGCCAGCAGCCAAGGTCCTACTAGCAGGTGGGGAGAGACCCAGTACTTC. This translates into CASSQGPTSRWGETQYF.

The rearrangement joins TRBV5-1 to TRBJ1-2; 8 positions match TRBD1. This CDR3 comprises 15 residues. From germline, CDR1 is SGHRS and CDR2 YFSETQ. V was clipped by 0 bases and J by 2 bases; unmatched bases: 3. CDR3 bases: TGCGCCAGCAGCTTGGATGGACAGGGAAACTATGGCTACACCTTC. This codes for CASSLDGQGNYGYTF. Full variable domain (missing parts from reference TRBV5-1 and TRBJ1-2): KAGVTQTPRYLIKTRGQQVTLSCSPISGHRSVSWYQQTPGQGLQFLFEYFSETQRNKGNFPGRFSGRQFSNSRSEMNVSTLELGDSALYLCASSLDGQGNYGYTFGSGTRLTVV.

The V gene is TRBV6-1, the J gene TRBJ2-1; weak D call: TRBD2 (5 bases). V was shortened by 6 bases and J by 6 bases, with 15 bases between the two germline ends. This CDR3 comprises 14 residues. Germline V lookup: CDR1 MNHNS, CDR2 SASEGT. Here the CDR3 reads CASSAKTIANEQFF. Written as DNA, the CDR3 is TGTGCCAGCAGCGCAAAGACTATTGCCAATGAGCAGTTCTTC.

CDR3 sequence (DNA): TGTGCCAGCAGTCCCGAGGGTCACGGGGAGCTGTTTTTT. It encodes CASSPEGHGELFF. The V and J genes are TRBV2 and TRBJ2-2; TRBD2 might be the D (5 bases). Germline-derived CDR1 and CDR2 are SNHLY and FYNNEI. Between the trimmed V and J ends, which lost 5 bases and 7 bases, there was a span of 11 bases. The CDR3 sequence is 13 residues long.

This clone was seen a single time. The chain links TRBV28 to TRBJ2-7; D may be TRBD2 (5 bases). The germline gives CDR1 MDHEN, CDR2 SYDVKM. V was cut by 6 bases and J by 4 bases, with 13 bases left in between. The CDR3 has 13 residues. CDR3 nucleotide sequence: TGTGCCAGCAGACTAGACTACCGTTACGAGCAGTACTTC. It codes for CASRLDYRYEQYF.

A word on this clone: The same CDR3 also results from other DNA sequences found in this sample. The V gene is TRBV5-1, the J gene TRBJ1-1; 7 positions agree with TRBD1. The CDR3 contains 13 residues. CDR1 and CDR2 (germline): SGHRS, YFSETQ. The junction had 4 bases not matched to a gene; V was cut back by 4 bases and J by 4 bases. The CDR3 here is CASSLDRATEAFF. The CDR3 region has the DNA TGCGCCAGCAGCCTAGACAGGGCCACTGAAGCTTTCTTT.

The J gene is TRBJ2-7, the V gene TRBV7-3; 10 bases align to TRBD1. Looked up from germline, CDR1 is SGHTA and CDR2 is FQGTGA. Trimming at V came to 5 bases and at J to 2 bases, leaving 3 bases not matched to a gene. This CDR3 has 14 amino acids. CDR3 DNA: TGTGCCAGCAGCATTGGGACAGGGGCCTACGAGCAGTACTTC. Translation: CASSIGTGAYEQYF.

The chain uses TRBV28 and TRBJ2-5; TRBD1 agrees at 8 bases. Trimming removed 8 bases from V and 5 bases from J; junction bases left unmatched: 1. The CDR3 loop spans 11 amino acids. Germline V CDR1 and CDR2: MDHEN, SYDVKM. Written as DNA, the CDR3 is TGTGCCAGCCACAGGGGGGAGACCCAGTACTTC. Protein sequence: CASHRGETQYF.

The chain is built from TRBV16 and TRBJ2-7, with 9 bases identical to TRBD1. CDR1 and CDR2 from the germline V gene are KGHSY and FQNENV. The CDR3 sequence is 16 residues long. The trim removed 3 bases at V and 1 base at J, leaving 7 bases unmatched. In DNA form, the CDR3 reads TGTGCCAGCAGCCAGCTACCGGGACAGGGATCCTACGAGCAGTACTTC. Its protein is CASSQLPGQGSYEQYF.

This rearrangement joins TRBV2 to TRBJ1-5; 11 positions agree with TRBD1. The V and J ends lost 5 bases and 6 bases, in that order; junction bases with no gene match: 3. The CDR3 runs to 14 residues. The germline CDR1 and CDR2 sequences are SNHLY and FYNNEI. CDR3 amino acids: CASSPGTGGQPQHF. CDR3 in DNA: TGTGCCAGCAGTCCCGGGACAGGGGGTCAGCCCCAGCATTTT.

This chain links TRBV5-1 with TRBJ2-2, with D perhaps matching TRBD2 (5 bases). V was cut by 3 bases and J by 1 base, with 10 bases left in between. Germline V gene data show CDR1 as SGHRS and CDR2 as YFSETQ. The CDR3 is made up of 15 amino acids. The CDR3 reads CASSWNSENTGELFF. The CDR3 DNA reads as TGCGCCAGCAGCTGGAATAGCGAGAACACCGGGGAGCTGTTTTTT.